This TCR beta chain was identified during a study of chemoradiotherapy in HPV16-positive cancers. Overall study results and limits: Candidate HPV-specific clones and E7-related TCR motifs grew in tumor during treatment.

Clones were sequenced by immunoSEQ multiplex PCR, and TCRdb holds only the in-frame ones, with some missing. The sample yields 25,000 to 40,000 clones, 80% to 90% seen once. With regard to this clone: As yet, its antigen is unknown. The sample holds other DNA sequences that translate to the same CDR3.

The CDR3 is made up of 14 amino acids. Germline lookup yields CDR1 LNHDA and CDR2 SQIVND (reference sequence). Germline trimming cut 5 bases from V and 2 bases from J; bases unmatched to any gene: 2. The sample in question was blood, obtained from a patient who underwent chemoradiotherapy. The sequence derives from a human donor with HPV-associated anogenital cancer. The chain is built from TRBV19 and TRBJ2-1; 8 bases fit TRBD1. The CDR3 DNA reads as TGTGCCAGTAGTCGGACAGGGCCCTACAATGAGCAGTTCTTC. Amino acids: CASSRTGPYNEQFF.